These T cell receptor beta chains were read from a single sample in a study of blood T cell repertoires in COVID-19. Method: immunoSEQ multiplex PCR; TCRdb's copy keeps in-frame clones and lacks some. The repertoire holds 150,000 to 200,000 clones, with approximately 91% as singletons. The specimen sequenced was peripheral blood. The receptor source for this set is a man between 18 and 35 years old with acute or convalescent COVID-19. Both conserved end residues are part of each CDR3. The order of the fields is D gene, J gene, V gene, CDR3 protein, CDR3 DNA. A D gene is named only where the DNA matches it firmly.

d_call: TRBD1; j_call: TRBJ1-1; v_call: TRBV4-1; cdr3_aa: CASSSLAGGYTEAFF; cdr3_nt: TGCGCCAGCAGCTCCCTTGCAGGGGGCTATACTGAAGCTTTCTTT
d_call: .; j_call: TRBJ1-1; v_call: TRBV13; cdr3_aa: CASSLRTGFFNTEAFF; cdr3_nt: TGTGCCAGCAGCTTAAGAACAGGTTTTTTTAACACTGAAGCTTTCTTT
d_call: .; j_call: TRBJ1-5; v_call: TRBV7-9; cdr3_aa: CASSRGLFDNQPQHF; cdr3_nt: TGTGCCAGCTCACGAGGCCTATTCGATAATCAGCCCCAGCATTTT
d_call: .; j_call: TRBJ1-1; v_call: TRBV6-5; cdr3_aa: CASSSGGMNTEAFF; cdr3_nt: TGTGCCAGCAGCTCGGGGGGGATGAACACTGAAGCTTTCTTT
d_call: .; j_call: TRBJ1-3; v_call: TRBV5-1; cdr3_aa: CASSLAEQNFPLYF; cdr3_nt: TGCGCCAGCAGCTTGGCCGAACAGAACTTCCCTTTATATTTT
d_call: TRBD1; j_call: TRBJ1-1; v_call: TRBV7-9; cdr3_aa: CASSPGQGSYTEAFF; cdr3_nt: TGTGCCAGCAGCCCCGGACAGGGGAGTTACACTGAAGCTTTCTTT
d_call: TRBD2; j_call: TRBJ2-3; v_call: TRBV18; cdr3_aa: CASSPQGLAATDTQYF; cdr3_nt: TGTGCCAGCTCACCCCAGGGACTAGCGGCCACAGATACGCAGTATTTT
d_call: TRBD1; j_call: TRBJ1-6; v_call: TRBV2; cdr3_aa: CASSVDRGKDSPLHF; cdr3_nt: TGTGCCAGCAGTGTTGACAGGGGGAAGGATTCACCCCTCCACTTT
d_call: .; j_call: TRBJ2-3; v_call: TRBV5-4; cdr3_aa: CASSPGTPYSTDTQYF; cdr3_nt: TGTGCCAGCAGCCCAGGGACTCCTTATAGCACAGATACGCAGTATTTT
d_call: .; j_call: TRBJ2-7; v_call: TRBV6-5; cdr3_aa: CASSSEAGYEQYF; cdr3_nt: TGTGCCAGCAGTAGCGAGGCGGGCTACGAGCAGTACTTC
d_call: TRBD1; j_call: TRBJ1-6; v_call: TRBV5-1; cdr3_aa: CASSFGQVNSPLHF; cdr3_nt: TGCGCCAGCAGCTTCGGACAGGTTAATTCACCCCTCCACTTT
d_call: TRBD1; j_call: TRBJ2-3; v_call: TRBV5-1; cdr3_aa: CASSRQGKGTDTQYF; cdr3_nt: TGCGCCAGCAGCCGACAGGGGAAAGGCACAGATACGCAGTATTTT
d_call: .; j_call: TRBJ2-1; v_call: TRBV5-6; cdr3_aa: CASSALTWNEQFF; cdr3_nt: TGTGCCAGCAGCGCCCTAACGTGGAATGAGCAGTTCTTC
d_call: TRBD1; j_call: TRBJ1-1; v_call: TRBV2; cdr3_aa: CASSVMTGGVGEAFF; cdr3_nt: TGTGCCAGCAGTGTCATGACAGGGGGCGTGGGAGAAGCTTTCTTT
d_call: .; j_call: TRBJ1-1; v_call: TRBV7-9; cdr3_aa: CASRRDTNTEAFF; cdr3_nt: TGTGCCAGCAGACGAGACACAAACACTGAAGCTTTCTTT